This TCR beta chain emerged from a study of T cells in Graves' hyperthyroidism and ophthalmopathy. Study-wide results and caveats: Blood also held most thyroid clonotypes expanded beyond 0.001.

This clonotype was counted many times. Antigen: not known. TCR beta CDR3 regions were amplified from RNA. The TCR CDR3 first-round RT-PCR relied on the HTBI primer set. MiXCR, applied by TCRdb to the multiplex PCR reads, yields one record per CDR3 protein. The table has around 450,000 distinct CDR3 sequences, roughly 14% seen once; the top ten hold approximately 7.5%. A lack of ophthalmopathy progression within 18 months defined stable Graves' hyperthyroidism. Hyperthyroidism in the patients, aged 18 to 65, was newly diagnosed and under 2 months in duration. Lactation, pregnancy, other autoimmune disease or uncontrolled infection excluded patients. The origin of this receptor is a woman in her late teens or twenties with Graves' hyperthyroidism. Sequencing was performed on blood.

Here the CDR3 DNA reads TGTGCCAGCAGCCCAGGGGCAGGGTCAGATACGCAGTATTTT. Translating gives CASSPGAGSDTQYF. This sequence joins TRBV11-3 and TRBJ2-3, with D maybe TRBD1 (6 bases). CDR3 length equals 14 residues. Germline V CDR1 and CDR2: SGHNT, YENEEA. V was shortened by 5 bases and J by 4 bases, with 13 bases between the two germline ends.